What follows is one TCR beta chain and its context. After removal of 0 bases from V and 0 bases from J, the junction contained 6 bases not matched to a gene. The CDR3 runs to 17 residues. Germline-derived CDR1 and CDR2 are SGHKS and YYEKEE (reference sequence). This record belongs to a study of PD-L1 blockade in urothelial cancer. Study at large: Blood was subjected to analysis at 3 weeks (second dose) and 6 weeks following treatment start. The median number of T cells present in blood samples was fewer than 150,000.

Time point indicated: pretreatment peripheral blood. Patients in the study were battling locally advanced or metastatic urothelial carcinoma. Each PCR contained spiked-in synthetic TCR analog templates. Produced via immunoSEQ multiplex PCR; TCRdb's table is partial and in-frame only. There are about 86,000 clones in the sample; more than 75% occur only once, and around 14% lies in the top ten. The origin of this receptor is a man aged 55 to 69 with urothelial cancer. The chain combines TRBV5-5 with TRBJ1-2; 9 nucleotides agree with TRBD1. Sequencing was performed on PBMCs, taken around atezolizumab (anti-PD-L1) treatment. As DNA, the CDR3 is TGTGCCAGCAGCTTGGTGGGGACAGGGCCGACTAACTATGGCTACACCTTC. Protein: CASSLVGTGPTNYGYTF.